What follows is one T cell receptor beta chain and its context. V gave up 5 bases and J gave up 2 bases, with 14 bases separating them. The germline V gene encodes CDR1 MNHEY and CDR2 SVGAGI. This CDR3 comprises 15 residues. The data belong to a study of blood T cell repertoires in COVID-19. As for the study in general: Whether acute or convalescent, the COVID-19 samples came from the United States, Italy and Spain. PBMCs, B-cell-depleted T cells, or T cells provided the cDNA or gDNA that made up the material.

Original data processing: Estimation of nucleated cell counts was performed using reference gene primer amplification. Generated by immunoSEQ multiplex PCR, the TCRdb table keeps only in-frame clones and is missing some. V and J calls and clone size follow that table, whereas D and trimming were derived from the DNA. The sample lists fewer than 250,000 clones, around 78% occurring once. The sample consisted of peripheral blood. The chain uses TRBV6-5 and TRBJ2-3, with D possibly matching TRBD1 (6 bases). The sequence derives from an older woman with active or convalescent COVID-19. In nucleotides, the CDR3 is TGTGCCAGCAGTCACAACCGGGACACCACAGATACGCAGTATTTT. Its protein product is CASSHNRDTTDTQYF.